The 9 T cell receptor beta chains given below trace back to one sample, sequenced in a study of regulatory T cells in long-lasting Graves disease. For TCR beta, libraries came from iRepertoire HTBI primers and Arm-PCR of CDR3 regions. In TCRdb, the multiplex PCR reads were re-called with MiXCR into one record per CDR3 protein. The sample consists of over 500,000 distinct CDR3 sequences, under 20% of them appearing once. Time point here: newly diagnosed GD, antithyroid drugs for less than 3 months. From PBMCs, RNA was extracted and then used to make the TCR library. These data were likewise used in another study, on T cells in Graves' hyperthyroidism and ophthalmopathy.

The sequencing here drew on peripheral blood mononuclear cells (PBMCs), taken at new diagnosis, from a patient treated with antithyroid drugs. The receptors were gathered from a woman in her twenties or thirties with Graves disease.

Note on this clonotype: This may arise from a read error, as a much more abundant clone is one base away. The J gene is TRBJ2-5, the V gene TRBV27; TRBD1 matches at 11 bases. This CDR3 is 17 amino acids long. V shed 4 bases and J 3 bases; nucleotides not matched to a gene: 10. Germline CDR1 is MNHEY and CDR2 is SMNVEV (reference sequence). The CDR3 DNA sequence: TGTGCCAGCAGTTGGACAGGGGGCATGTTAAGGGAAGAGACCCAGTACTTC. Its protein product is CASSWTGGMLREETQYF.

This clonotype was recorded at least ten times. The chain recombines TRBV28 with TRBJ1-2, with D perhaps matching TRBD1 (5 bases). Trimming removed 7 bases from V and 5 bases from J, with 29 bases in between. Germline CDR1 reads MDHEN; CDR2 reads SYDVKM. The CDR3 runs to 18 residues. CDR3 coding DNA: TGTGCCAGCACCGCCGGGGAGTTCCGGGACGGAGGGGATTATGGCTACACCTTC. It translates to CASTAGEFRDGGDYGYTF.

The chain uses TRBV29-1 and TRBJ2-2, with 15 positions matching TRBD2. This CDR3 has 15 amino acids. Losses at the gene ends were 6 bases for V and 5 bases for J; bases not matched to a gene: 4. From germline, CDR1 is SQVTM and CDR2 ANQGSEA. The DNA for the CDR3 is TGCAGCGTCTCCGGGACTAGCGGGAGGACCGGGGAGCTGTTTTTT. Protein product: CSVSGTSGRTGELFF.

The chain carries TRBV19 and TRBJ1-2; D may be TRBD1 (5 bases). This CDR3 is 16 amino acids long. V dropped 5 bases and J dropped 5 bases, with 21 bases sitting between them. The V gene's germline CDR1 is LNHDA and CDR2 SQIVND (reference sequence). The CDR3 nucleotides are TGTGCCAGTAGTTCCACCAAAGGGGCCCTGGGGTATGGCTACACCTTC. The encoded protein is CASSSTKGALGYGYTF.

A few counts support this clonotype. The rearrangement uses TRBV19 and TRBJ1-5; D not resolved. The germline CDR1 and CDR2 sequences are LNHDA and SQIVND (reference sequence). V was trimmed by 3 bases and J by 6 bases, leaving 12 bases between them. This CDR3 is 14 amino acids long. For the CDR3, the DNA is TGTGCCAGTAGTATTGAGGTCCCGGGTCAGCCCCAGCATTTT. It yields the protein CASSIEVPGQPQHF.

This clonotype was observed a handful of times. The gene calls are TRBV4-1 and TRBJ2-1; D gene uncertain. Germline CDR1 and CDR2: MGHRA and YSYEKL. V was trimmed by 1 base and J by 5 bases, leaving 6 bases between them. This CDR3 is built from 13 residues. CDR3 amino acids: CASSQALNNEQFF. CDR3 sequence (DNA): TGCGCCAGCAGCCAAGCTCTGAACAATGAGCAGTTCTTC.

The rearrangement links TRBV28 to TRBJ2-1; 10 nucleotides line up with TRBD2. The germline gives CDR1 MDHEN, CDR2 SYDVKM. Trimming removed 1 base from V and 8 bases from J; junction bases left unmatched: 14. CDR3 size: 18 residues. The CDR3 coding sequence is TGTGCCAGCAGTTTATTTAGAGGGTCAGCGGGAGGGATACATGAGCAGTTCTTC. This sequence encodes CASSLFRGSAGGIHEQFF.

The sample holds a few counts of this clonotype. The V and J genes are TRBV5-4 and TRBJ1-1; D perhaps matches TRBD1 (6 bases). Germline V gene lookup returns CDR1 SGHNT and CDR2 YYREEE (reference sequence). V lost 6 bases and J 7 bases, leaving 16 bases between the germline ends. The length of the CDR3 is 13 residues. The CDR3: CASNGGARGEAFF. The CDR3 DNA reads as TGTGCCAGCAATGGGGGCGCGAGGGGTGAAGCTTTCTTT.

J is TRBJ1-1 and V is TRBV5-1; a weak D match, TRBD1 (5 bases). The CDR3 is made up of 15 amino acids. V was trimmed by 1 base and J by 2 bases, leaving 12 bases between them. Germline V gene lookup returns CDR1 SGHRS and CDR2 YFSETQ. Here the CDR3 DNA reads TGCGCCAGCAGCTTGCGAGGGGTGGGTAACACTGAAGCTTTCTTT. Translation: CASSLRGVGNTEAFF.